The clone carrying this TCR beta chain was counted a few times. The CDR3 has 12 residues. The germline V gene has CDR1 SGHDT and CDR2 YYEEEE. Trimming cost V 2 bases and J 5 bases, with 8 bases left between them. These data are taken from a study of CD8 T cells in ankylosing spondylitis. TCRdb itself ran the 5' RACE reads through MiXCR, one entry per CDR3 protein. Of some 130,000 distinct CDR3 sequences in the sample, about 7.3% are singletons; the top ten hold roughly 12%. The V call is TRBV5-6, the J call TRBJ2-7; D gene ambiguous. Sequencing was done on a sample of blood, either unsorted or a sorted T cell fraction (not recorded which). This clonotype was obtained from a female donor with ankylosing spondylitis or in good health (not recorded which). This CDR3 reads CASSLGWNEQYF. DNA for the CDR3: TGTGCCAGCAGCTTAGGCTGGAACGAGCAGTACTTC.